These 5 T cell receptor beta chains were sequenced from one sample in a study of cytomegalovirus exposure and HLA in healthy donors (TCRdb year 2017). Libraries were built with the immunoSEQ multiplex PCR assay. For the multiplex PCR, a mixture combining 60 forward primers for TCR Vbeta segments and 13 reverse primers for TCR Jbeta segments was used. TCRdb took over this immuneACCESS table, retaining in-frame rearrangements with V and J assigned. Such tables are incomplete; in checked studies, under half of the missing clones stem from an unresolved V gene, and the remainder is unexplained. Counted in this sample were around 180,000 clones; about 80% of them appeared once. 2% to 2.5% of the sample goes to the ten largest clones. Input material: PBMCs. Source of these receptors: a man aged 55 to 70 in good health and CMV-seronegative.

This rearrangement joins TRBV5-1 to TRBJ2-7; TRBD1 matches 7 bases. Losses at the gene ends were 0 bases for V and 7 bases for J; bases not matched to a gene: 4. The CDR3 has 13 residues. Germline V CDR1 and CDR2: SGHRS, YFSETQ. This CDR3 is CASSLGQDREQYF. For the CDR3, the DNA is TGCGCCAGCAGCTTGGGGCAGGACAGGGAGCAGTACTTC.

This clone has just a few counts. V usage is TRBV15 and J usage is TRBJ2-3, with 8 bases matching TRBD2. Germline V gene data show CDR1 as LNHNV and CDR2 as YYDKDF (reference sequence). This CDR3 contains 16 residues. Germline trimming cut 8 bases from V and 2 bases from J; bases unmatched to any gene: 12. The CDR3 DNA follows: TGTGCCACCTCCCAAGGTTGGCGGGAGGTCACAGATACGCAGTATTTT. Its protein product is CATSQGWREVTDTQYF.

This sequence joins TRBV7-9 and TRBJ2-7; TRBD1 matches 9 bases. From germline, CDR1 is SEHNR and CDR2 FQNEAQ (reference sequence). After removal of 5 bases from V and 3 bases from J, the junction contained 2 bases not matched to a gene. The CDR3 loop spans 13 amino acids. CDR3 in DNA: TGTGCCAGCAGCAAGACAGGGGGCTACGAGCAGTACTTC. Protein sequence: CASSKTGGYEQYF.

This chain uses TRBV6-5 with TRBJ1-1, with D perhaps TRBD1 (6 bases). Deletions cut 6 bases from V and 5 bases from J, with 16 bases between. Germline CDR1 reads MNHEY; CDR2 reads SVGAGI. The CDR3 consists of 14 residues. Written as DNA, the CDR3 is TGTGCCAGCAGAAAGACAGGAGGTGGGACTGAAGCTTTCTTT. Its protein is CASRKTGGGTEAFF.

The V call is TRBV18, the J call TRBJ1-2; 12 bases fit TRBD1. This CDR3 region has 16 residues. Germline lookup yields CDR1 KGHSH and CDR2 LQKENI. V was clipped by 6 bases and J by 8 bases; unmatched bases: 13. The CDR3 bases are TGTGCCAGCTCCACGGGACAGGGGGCTTCTCGACGAGGCTACACCTTC. Protein: CASSTGQGASRRGYTF.